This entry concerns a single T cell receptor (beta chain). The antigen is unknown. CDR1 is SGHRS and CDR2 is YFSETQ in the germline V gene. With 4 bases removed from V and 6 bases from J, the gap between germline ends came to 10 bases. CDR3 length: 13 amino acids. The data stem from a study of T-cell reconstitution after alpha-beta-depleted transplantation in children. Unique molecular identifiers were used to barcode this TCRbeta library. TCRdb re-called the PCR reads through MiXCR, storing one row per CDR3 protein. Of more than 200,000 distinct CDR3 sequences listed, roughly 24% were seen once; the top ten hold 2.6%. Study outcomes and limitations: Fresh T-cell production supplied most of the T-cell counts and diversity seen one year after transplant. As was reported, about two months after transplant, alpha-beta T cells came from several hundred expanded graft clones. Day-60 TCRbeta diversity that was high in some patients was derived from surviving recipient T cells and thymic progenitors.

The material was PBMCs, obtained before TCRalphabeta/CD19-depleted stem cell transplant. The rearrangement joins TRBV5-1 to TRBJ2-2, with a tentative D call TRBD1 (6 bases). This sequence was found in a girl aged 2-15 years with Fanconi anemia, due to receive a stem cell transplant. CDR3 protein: CASSIRGSGELFF. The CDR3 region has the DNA TGCGCCAGCAGCATCAGGGGTTCCGGGGAGCTGTTTTTT. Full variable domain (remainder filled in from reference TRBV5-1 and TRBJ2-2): KAGVTQTPRYLIKTRGQQVTLSCSPISGHRSVSWYQQTPGQGLQFLFEYFSETQRNKGNFPGRFSGRQFSNSRSEMNVSTLELGDSALYLCASSIRGSGELFFGEGSRLTVL.